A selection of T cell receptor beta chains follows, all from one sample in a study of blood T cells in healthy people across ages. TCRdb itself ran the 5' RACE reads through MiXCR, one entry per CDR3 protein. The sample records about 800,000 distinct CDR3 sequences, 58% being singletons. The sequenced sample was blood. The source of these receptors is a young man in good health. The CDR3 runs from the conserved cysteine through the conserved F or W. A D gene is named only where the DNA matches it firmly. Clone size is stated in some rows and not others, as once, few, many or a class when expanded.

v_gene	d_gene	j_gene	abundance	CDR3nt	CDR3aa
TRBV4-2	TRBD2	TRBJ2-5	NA	TGTGCCAGCAGCCAAGAAACGGGACTAGTCAGGGAGACCCAGTACTTC	CASSQETGLVRETQYF
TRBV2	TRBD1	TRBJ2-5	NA	TGTGCCAGCAGTGGAGACAGGGGGGTAGAGACCCAGTACTTC	CASSGDRGVETQYF
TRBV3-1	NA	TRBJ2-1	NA	TGTGCCAGCAGCCAACGGCTGGGGGAATACAATGAGCAGTTCTTC	CASSQRLGEYNEQFF
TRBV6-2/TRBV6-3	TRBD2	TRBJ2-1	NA	TGTGCCAGCAATATAGCGGGACCCTGGGCACCACTGTTCTTC	CASNIAGPWAPLFF
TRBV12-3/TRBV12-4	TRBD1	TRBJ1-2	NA	TGTGCCAGCAGTTTAGCGGGGACAGAGCCTCTCTATGGCTACACCTTC	CASSLAGTEPLYGYTF
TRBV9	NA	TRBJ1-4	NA	TGTGCCAGCAGCGACCGTCCCGGGGCGCAAAATGAAAAACTGTTTTTT	CASSDRPGAQNEKLFF
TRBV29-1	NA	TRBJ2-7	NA	TGCAGCGTTCGTCGGGGGCCGGCCTACGAGCAGTACTTC	CSVRRGPAYEQYF
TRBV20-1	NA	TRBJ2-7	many	TGCAGTGCTAGAACTGTCTTCCCCACCTACGAGCAGTACTTC	CSARTVFPTYEQYF
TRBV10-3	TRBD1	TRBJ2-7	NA	TGTGCCATCAGGAACCCGGGACAGGGATACGAGCAGTACTTC	CAIRNPGQGYEQYF
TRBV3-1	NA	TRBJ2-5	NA	TGTGCCAGCAGCTCCCAGTACAAGACCCAGTACTTC	CASSSQYKTQYF
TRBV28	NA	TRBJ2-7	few	TGTGCCAGCAGTTTCCGCGGAAGCTCCTACGAGCAGTACTTC	CASSFRGSSYEQYF
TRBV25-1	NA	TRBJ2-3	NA	TGTGCCAGCAGTGATAAGGATACGCAGTATTTT	CASSDKDTQYF
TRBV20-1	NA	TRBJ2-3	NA	TGCAGTGCCTCAGAAGAGCTAGATACGCAGTATTTT	CSASEELDTQYF
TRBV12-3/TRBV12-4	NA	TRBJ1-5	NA	TGTGCCAGCAGTTTCTTACAGGGACAGCCCCAGCATTTT	CASSFLQGQPQHF
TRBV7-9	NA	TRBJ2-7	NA	TGTGCCAGCGGCCCCTCCCCCGACTACTCCTACGAGCAGTACTTC	CASGPSPDYSYEQYF
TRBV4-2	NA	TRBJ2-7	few	TGTGCCAGCAGCCAAGACGGTTCGGCGTGGGGCGAGCAGTACTTC	CASSQDGSAWGEQYF
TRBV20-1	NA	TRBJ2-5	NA	TGCAGTGCAAGACGTATCCAAGAGACCCAGTACTTC	CSARRIQETQYF
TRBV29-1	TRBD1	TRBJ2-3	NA	TGCAGCGCCGCCGGGACAGGAGCAGATACGCAGTATTTT	CSAAGTGADTQYF
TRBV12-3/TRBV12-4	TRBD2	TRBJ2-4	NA	TGTGCCAGCCGATCGGGGCTAGCGGGAGAGGGGCAGTACTTC	CASRSGLAGEGQYF
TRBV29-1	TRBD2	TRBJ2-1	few	TGCAGGGGGACTAGCGAAAACAATGAGCAGTTCTTC	CRGTSENNEQFF
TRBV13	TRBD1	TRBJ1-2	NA	TGTGCCAGCAGTATTGGGACAGGGAACCTCCATGGCTACACCTTC	CASSIGTGNLHGYTF
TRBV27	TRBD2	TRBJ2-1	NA	TGTGCCAGCAGGAGGGAGGGGATATACAATGAGCAGTTCTTC	CASRREGIYNEQFF
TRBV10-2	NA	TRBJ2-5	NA	TGCGCCAGCATGGCTCAAGAGACCCAGTACTTC	CASMAQETQYF
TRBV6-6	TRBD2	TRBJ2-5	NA	TGTGCCAGCAACTTAGCGGGGGGGTATGAGACCCAGTACTTC	CASNLAGGYETQYF
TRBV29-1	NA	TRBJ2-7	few	TGCAGCGTTGGGGCACAGTCTTCCTACGAGCAGTACTTC	CSVGAQSSYEQYF
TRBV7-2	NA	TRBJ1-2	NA	TGTGCCAGCAGCCCCGGGGCGCTCTATGGCTACACCTTC	CASSPGALYGYTF
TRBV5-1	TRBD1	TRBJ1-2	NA	TGCGCCAGCAACATCGAGGGGACAGATGGCGGCTACACCTTC	CASNIEGTDGGYTF
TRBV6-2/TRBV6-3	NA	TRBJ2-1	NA	TGTGCCAGCAGTTACAGGGGGGGGACCTACAATGAGCAGTTCTTC	CASSYRGGTYNEQFF
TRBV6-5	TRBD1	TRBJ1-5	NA	TGTGCCAGCAGTGTAACAGGGGGCGGGCAGCCCCAGCATTTT	CASSVTGGGQPQHF
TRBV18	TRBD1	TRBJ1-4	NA	TGTGCCAGCTCACGTGGCCGGACAGGGAATTGGGCAACTAATGAAAAACTGTTTTTT	CASSRGRTGNWATNEKLFF
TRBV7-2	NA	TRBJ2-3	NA	TGTGCCAGCAGCTTTACTGCCGTGTCCACAGATACGCAGTATTTT	CASSFTAVSTDTQYF
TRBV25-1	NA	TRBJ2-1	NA	TGTGCCAGCAGTGCTTCGGAGCAGTTCTTC	CASSASEQFF
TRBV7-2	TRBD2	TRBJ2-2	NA	TGTGCCAGCAGCTTCCGGTCGGGAGGGACCGGGGAGCTGTTTTTT	CASSFRSGGTGELFF
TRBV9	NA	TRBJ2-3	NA	TGTGCCAGCAGCGTACTTCCAGGCACAGATACGCAGTATTTT	CASSVLPGTDTQYF
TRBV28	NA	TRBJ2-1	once	TGTGCCAGCAGCACGACTAGCAGGGGCAACAATGAGCAGTTCTTC	CASSTTSRGNNEQFF
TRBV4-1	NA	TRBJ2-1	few	TGCGCCAGCAGCCACCGGGAAGAGCAGTTCTTC	CASSHREEQFF
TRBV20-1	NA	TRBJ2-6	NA	TGCAGTGCTAGCTCCCCTGGCGGGCACTCTGGGGCCAACGTCCTGACTTTC	CSASSPGGHSGANVLTF
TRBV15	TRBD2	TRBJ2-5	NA	TGTGCCGAAGCACTAGCGGGGGGGCCAGAGACCCAGTACTTC	CAEALAGGPETQYF
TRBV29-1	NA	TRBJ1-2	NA	TGCAGCGTTGGGGTCTGGGGGCTCGGCTACACCTTC	CSVGVWGLGYTF
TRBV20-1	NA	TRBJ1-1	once	TGCAGTGCTACGGACCCGGGACACGGGAACACTGAAGCTTTCTTT	CSATDPGHGNTEAFF
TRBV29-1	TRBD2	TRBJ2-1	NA	TGCAGCGTCATCGGGGGGTCCGGGGAGCTGTTCTTC	CSVIGGSGELFF
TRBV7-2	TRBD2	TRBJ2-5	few	TGTGCCAGCAGCTCAACACGGGGGGGCGGCGAGACCCAGTACTTC	CASSSTRGGGETQYF
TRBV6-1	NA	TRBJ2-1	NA	TGTGCCAGCAGTGAAGGGTGGGGTGTGGTGGATGAGCAGTTCTTC	CASSEGWGVVDEQFF
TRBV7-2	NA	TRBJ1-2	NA	TGTGCCAGCAGCTCGACCTGGTCTGGGGGCTACACCTTC	CASSSTWSGGYTF